These T cell receptor beta chains were read from a single sample in a study of blood T cell repertoires in COVID-19. This table comes from immunoSEQ multiplex PCR, and its TCRdb copy is limited to in-frame clones, with some not included. The table shows approximately 140,000 clones, with roughly four fifths occurring only once. Sequencing was performed on PBMCs or T cells enriched from blood (not recorded which). These receptors originate from a middle-aged man with acute COVID-19. The CDR3 runs from the conserved cysteine through the conserved F or W. A D gene is named only where the DNA matches it firmly. A clone size is listed for some rows: how often the clone was seen (once, few, many), or a class if it is expanded.

clone_size	j_call	d_call	v_call	cdr3_length	cdr3_nt	cdr3_aa
few	TRBJ2-5	NA	TRBV7-2	14	TGTGCCAGCAGCCTAACTTGGGACACCCAGACCCAGTACTTC	CASSLTWDTQTQYF
once	TRBJ2-7	NA	TRBV2	13	TGTGCCAGCAGACTGGACGGGGTCTACGAGCAGTACTTC	CASRLDGVYEQYF
NA	TRBJ1-2	NA	TRBV29-1	14	TGCAGCGTTGAAGATCTTCGGGTAGGCTATGGCTACACCTTC	CSVEDLRVGYGYTF
once	TRBJ1-5	TRBD1	TRBV5-6	15	TGTGCCAGCAGCTCCCGGGACAGGGGAGATCAGCCCCAGCATTTT	CASSSRDRGDQPQHF
NA	TRBJ2-7	NA	TRBV6-5	12	TGTGCCAGCAGGGATCCGGGGAGCGAGCAGTACTTC	CASRDPGSEQYF
NA	TRBJ2-7	NA	TRBV11-2	14	TGTGCCAGCAGCCACTCCGGGACACCCTACGAGCAGTACTTC	CASSHSGTPYEQYF
NA	TRBJ2-7	NA	TRBV28	12	TGTGCCAGCAGTTTGTCTCAGAACGAGCAGTACTTC	CASSLSQNEQYF
NA	TRBJ1-2	TRBD1	TRBV11-2	14	TGTGCCAGCAGCGGCAACCGACAGGGGCAGGGCTACACCTTC	CASSGNRQGQGYTF
NA	TRBJ2-7	NA	TRBV6-5	13	TGTGCCAGCACCGCCGGGACATCCACCTCAGGGTACTTC	CASTAGTSTSGYF
NA	TRBJ1-5	NA	TRBV19	16	TGTGCCAGCAAACAGGGCGCTGCCGCAACTCATCAGCCCCAGCATTTT	CASKQGAAATHQPQHF
NA	TRBJ1-4	NA	TRBV5-1	15	TGCGCCACCCGAGACAGTCTTACGGAGAGTGAAAAACTGTTTTTT	CATRDSLTESEKLFF
NA	TRBJ2-1	NA	TRBV27	15	TGTGCCAGCAGTAAGGCAGCTAGCTCCTACAATGAGCAGTTCTTC	CASSKAASSYNEQFF
NA	TRBJ1-6	NA	TRBV3-1/TRBV3-2	11	TGTGCCAGCAGCGCGGGACCACCCCTCCACTTT	CASSAGPPLHF
NA	TRBJ2-1	TRBD1	TRBV30	14	TGTGCCGGGGGAAAGAGACAGGGGACCAATGAGCAGTTCTTC	CAGGKRQGTNEQFF
NA	TRBJ1-1	NA	TRBV18	13	TGTGCCAGCTCACCAACACCCGAAACTGAAGCTTTCTTT	CASSPTPETEAFF
NA	TRBJ2-3	TRBD2	TRBV5-6	15	TGTGCCAGCAGCTTGGTTGCGGGAGGGCCGGATACGCAGTATTTT	CASSLVAGGPDTQYF
few	TRBJ2-7	NA	TRBV7-9	13	TGTGCCAGCAGCTCCTACGCTCCCAACGAGCAGTACTTC	CASSSYAPNEQYF
NA	TRBJ2-2	TRBD1	TRBV28	15	TGTGCCAGCAGCTCCAACAGGGGGCGTGGCGGGGAGCTGTTTTTT	CASSSNRGRGGELFF
NA	TRBJ1-2	TRBD1	TRBV19	14	TGTGCCAGTAGTATTACAGGGGGCGCGGGTGGCTACACCTTC	CASSITGGAGGYTF
NA	TRBJ2-5	NA	TRBV5-1	13	TGCGCCAGCAGCTTGAATGAGGGAGAGACCCAGTACTTC	CASSLNEGETQYF
NA	TRBJ2-2	TRBD1	TRBV28	14	TGTGCCAGCATCTCTGCAGGGGGCACCGGGGAGCTGTTTTTT	CASISAGGTGELFF
once	TRBJ2-7	NA	TRBV2	12	TGTGCCAGCAGAGGGACACGCTACGAGCAGTACTTC	CASRGTRYEQYF
NA	TRBJ1-3	NA	TRBV5-1	14	TGCGCCAGCAGCTTGTCGGGGAGCGGAAACACCATATATTTT	CASSLSGSGNTIYF
NA	TRBJ1-5	NA	TRBV19	16	TGTGCCAGTAGTACCTCACACCGGGGGATCAATCAGCCCCAGCATTTT	CASSTSHRGINQPQHF
NA	TRBJ2-1	TRBD2	TRBV6-1	19	TGTGCCAGCAGTGAAAGACCTCCCAGCGGGACCGGCTCCTACAATGAGCAGTTCTTC	CASSERPPSGTGSYNEQFF
NA	TRBJ2-7	NA	TRBV9	15	TGTGCCAGCAGCGTAGCAGCTAGCGAGCCCTACGAGCAGTACTTC	CASSVAASEPYEQYF
NA	TRBJ2-5	NA	TRBV7-3	15	TGTGCCAGCAGCGATCTAGGCGGGGCCCAAGAGACCCAGTACTTC	CASSDLGGAQETQYF
few	TRBJ1-4	NA	TRBV19	13	TGTGCCAGTAGTATCTCCACGGGGAAAAAACTGTTTTTT	CASSISTGKKLFF
few	TRBJ2-3	TRBD2	TRBV5-1	16	TGCGCCAGCACTGAGGGAAGCGGGGGGGCCCTAGATACGCAGTATTTT	CASTEGSGGALDTQYF
NA	TRBJ1-5	NA	TRBV6-5	14	TGTGCCAGCAGTCCACAGGGAATGAGACAGCCCCAGCATTTT	CASSPQGMRQPQHF
NA	TRBJ2-7	NA	TRBV5-1	14	TGCGCCAGCAGCTCCCGGACAGATGAGGGAGAGCAGTACTTC	CASSSRTDEGEQYF
NA	TRBJ2-5	TRBD1	TRBV24-1	14	TGTGCCACCAGTGAGCCGGGACAGGGGGCGACCCAGTACTTC	CATSEPGQGATQYF
NA	TRBJ2-3	TRBD2	TRBV3-1/TRBV3-2	16	TGTGCCAGCAGCCTTTCGACTAGCGGGAGTACAGATACGCAGTATTTT	CASSLSTSGSTDTQYF
NA	TRBJ1-1	NA	TRBV18	14	TGTGCCAGCTCACCAGGGGGCCTGAACACTGAAGCTTTCTTT	CASSPGGLNTEAFF
NA	TRBJ1-1	NA	TRBV5-4	13	TGTGCCAGCTCCCGGACAACGAACACTGAAGCTTTCTTT	CASSRTTNTEAFF
NA	TRBJ2-7	TRBD1	TRBV28	16	TGTGCCAGCAGACAGGGGGCGACAGACTTAGCCTACGAGCAGTACTTC	CASRQGATDLAYEQYF
once	TRBJ2-7	NA	TRBV18	12	TGTGCCAGCTCACCATCTTCGAGGGAGCAGTACTTC	CASSPSSREQYF
NA	TRBJ1-4	TRBD1	TRBV7-9	14	TGTGCCAGCAGCCGGGACAGTTACGATGAAAAACTGTTTTTT	CASSRDSYDEKLFF
NA	TRBJ1-1	TRBD1	TRBV6-5	14	TGTGCCAGCAGGCACCGGGACAGGGTACCTGAAGCTTTCTTT	CASRHRDRVPEAFF
once	TRBJ1-5	NA	TRBV2	13	TGTGCCAGCAGCAGGGCTAGCAATCAGCCCCAGCATTTT	CASSRASNQPQHF
NA	TRBJ1-6	NA	TRBV7-2	14	TGTGCCAGCAGCATCACAGGACGTAATTCACCCCTCCACTTT	CASSITGRNSPLHF
NA	TRBJ1-5	NA	TRBV27	17	TGTGCCAGCAGTCCAACTCGGGGAACCTATCTCAATCAGCCCCAGCATTTT	CASSPTRGTYLNQPQHF
once	TRBJ1-1	NA	TRBV29-1	12	TGCAGCGTTGACGAAGGGGACACTGAAGCTTTCTTT	CSVDEGDTEAFF
NA	TRBJ1-1	NA	TRBV11-2	14	TGTGCCAGCAGCCCCACCCGCGGGGCGAGTGAAGCTTTCTTT	CASSPTRGASEAFF
NA	TRBJ1-2	TRBD1	TRBV28	14	TGTGCCAGCAGTTCTGGGGGACAGGGAGGCGGCTACACCTTC	CASSSGGQGGGYTF
NA	TRBJ2-1	TRBD2	TRBV20-1	15	TGCAGTGCTAGTAAAGGACTAGCGGGAAAAAATGAGCAGTTCTTC	CSASKGLAGKNEQFF
NA	TRBJ1-1	NA	TRBV27	15	TGTGCCAGCAGTTTATGGGGGGTGATGAACACTGAAGCTTTCTTT	CASSLWGVMNTEAFF
NA	TRBJ2-2	TRBD2	TRBV29-1	16	TGCAGCGTCCTGGGGACTAGCGGGGGCTACACCGGGGAGCTGTTTTTT	CSVLGTSGGYTGELFF
NA	TRBJ2-3	TRBD2	TRBV7-3	16	TGTGCCAGCAGCTTAAGGTCGGGGGGGATCACAGATACGCAGTATTTT	CASSLRSGGITDTQYF
NA	TRBJ2-1	TRBD2	TRBV5-1	14	TGCGCCAGCAGCTTGCAAGCGGGAGCAGGTGAGCAGTTCTTC	CASSLQAGAGEQFF
NA	TRBJ1-5	NA	TRBV6-5	15	TGTGCCAGCAGTTACGCAGGATATAGCAATCAGCCCCAGCATTTT	CASSYAGYSNQPQHF
NA	TRBJ1-2	NA	TRBV9	15	TGTGCCAGCAGCGTCATGGCGGACCAGGGCTATGGCTACACCTTC	CASSVMADQGYGYTF
NA	TRBJ2-7	TRBD2	TRBV9	12	TGTGCCAGCAGCGTAAACGGGAGGGAGCAGTACTTC	CASSVNGREQYF